The entry that follows covers one T cell receptor (beta chain) sequence. Its cognate antigen is unknown. The assay was immunoSEQ multiplex PCR, and TCRdb's table has in-frame clones only and misses some. The data hold fewer than 120,000 clones, with roughly 88% observed a single time. The record originates from a study of cytomegalovirus exposure and HLA in healthy donors. Broader study findings: There were some 150 TCR beta chains listed as cytomegalovirus-associated.

The length of the CDR3 is 15 residues. Germline CDR1 and CDR2: PRHDT and FYEKMQ (reference sequence). V lost 5 bases and J lost 4; bases outside the gene matches: 10. The origin of this receptor is a woman younger than 45 in good health and CMV-seropositive. The V gene is TRBV13, the J gene TRBJ2-7; 8 positions agree with TRBD2. Sequenced: PBMCs. For the CDR3, the DNA is TGTGCCAGCAGCCCAGGGACTAGGAAGTGGTACGAGCAGTACTTC. Its translation: CASSPGTRKWYEQYF.